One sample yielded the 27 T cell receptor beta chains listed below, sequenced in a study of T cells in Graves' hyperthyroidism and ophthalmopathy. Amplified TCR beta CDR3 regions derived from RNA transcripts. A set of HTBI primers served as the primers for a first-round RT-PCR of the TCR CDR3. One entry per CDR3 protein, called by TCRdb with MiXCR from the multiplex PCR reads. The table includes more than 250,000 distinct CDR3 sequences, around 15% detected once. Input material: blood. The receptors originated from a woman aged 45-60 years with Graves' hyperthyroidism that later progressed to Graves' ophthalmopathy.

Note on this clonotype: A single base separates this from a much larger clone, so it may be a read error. The CDR3 sequence is CASSQLRMNAEAFF. In nucleotides, the CDR3 is TGTGCCAGCAGCCAGCTACGGATGAACGCTGAAGCTTTCTTT. V and J are TRBV3-1 and TRBJ1-1; D not certain. Germline-derived CDR1 and CDR2 are LGHDT and YNNKEL (reference sequence). CDR3 size: 14 residues.

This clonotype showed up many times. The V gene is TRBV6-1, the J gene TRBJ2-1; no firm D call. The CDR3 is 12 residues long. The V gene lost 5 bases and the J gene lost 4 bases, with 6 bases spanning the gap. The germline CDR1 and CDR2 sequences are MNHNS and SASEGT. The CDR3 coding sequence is TGTGCCAGCAGTTCGCGGTACAATGAGCAGTTCTTC. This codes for CASSSRYNEQFF.

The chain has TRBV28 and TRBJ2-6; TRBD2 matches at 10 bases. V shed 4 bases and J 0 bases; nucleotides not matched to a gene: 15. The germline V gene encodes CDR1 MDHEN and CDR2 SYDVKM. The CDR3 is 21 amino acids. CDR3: CASSYSGLASKTHSGANVLTF. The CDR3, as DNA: TGTGCCAGCAGTTACTCGGGACTAGCGTCAAAAACCCACTCTGGGGCCAACGTCCTGACTTTC.

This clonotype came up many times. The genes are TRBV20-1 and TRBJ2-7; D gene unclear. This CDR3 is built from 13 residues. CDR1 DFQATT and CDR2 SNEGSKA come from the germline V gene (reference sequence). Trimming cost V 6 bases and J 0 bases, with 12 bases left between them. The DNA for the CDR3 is TGCAGTGCCACCACAAGGAGCTCCTACGAGCAGTACTTC. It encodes CSATTRSSYEQYF.

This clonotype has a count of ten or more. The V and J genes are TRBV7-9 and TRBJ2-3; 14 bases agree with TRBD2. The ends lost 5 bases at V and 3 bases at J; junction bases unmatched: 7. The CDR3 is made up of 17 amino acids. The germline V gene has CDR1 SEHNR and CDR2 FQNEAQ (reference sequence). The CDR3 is CASSAPGLAGVTDTQYF. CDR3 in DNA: TGTGCCAGCAGCGCCCCGGGACTAGCGGGAGTAACAGATACGCAGTATTTT.

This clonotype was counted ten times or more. Written as DNA, the CDR3 is TGCAGTGCTAGAGAGGGTAGCAGGGACGAGCAGTACTTC. It codes for CSAREGSRDEQYF. The chain joins TRBV20-1 to TRBJ2-7; a weak D match, TRBD1 (5 bases). CDR3 length: 13 residues. Germline CDR1 and CDR2: DFQATT and SNEGSKA (reference sequence). The V and J ends lost 0 bases and 5 bases respectively, with 11 bases between them.

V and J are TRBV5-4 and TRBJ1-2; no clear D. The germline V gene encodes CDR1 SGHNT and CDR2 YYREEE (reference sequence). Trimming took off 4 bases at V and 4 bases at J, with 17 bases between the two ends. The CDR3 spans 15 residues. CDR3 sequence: CASSPENFRSYGYTF. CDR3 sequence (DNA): TGTGCCAGCAGCCCCGAAAATTTCCGCAGCTATGGCTACACCTTC.

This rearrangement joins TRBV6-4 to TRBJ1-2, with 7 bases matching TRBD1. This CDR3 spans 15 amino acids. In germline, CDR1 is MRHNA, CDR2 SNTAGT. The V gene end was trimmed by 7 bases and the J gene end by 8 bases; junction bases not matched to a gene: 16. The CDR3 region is CASTPPGQLSLGYTF. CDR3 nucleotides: TGTGCCAGCACTCCGCCGGGACAGTTGTCATTGGGCTACACCTTC.

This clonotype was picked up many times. CDR3 in DNA: TGTGCCAGCAGCTTAATGCAGGGAGAGACCCAGTACTTC. This gives the protein CASSLMQGETQYF. J is TRBJ2-5 and V is TRBV7-2; possibly TRBD1 for D (5 bases). The ends were cut back, 2 bases at V and 4 bases at J, with 8 bases in the middle. Germline CDR1 SGHTA, CDR2 FQGNSA. The CDR3 contains 13 residues.

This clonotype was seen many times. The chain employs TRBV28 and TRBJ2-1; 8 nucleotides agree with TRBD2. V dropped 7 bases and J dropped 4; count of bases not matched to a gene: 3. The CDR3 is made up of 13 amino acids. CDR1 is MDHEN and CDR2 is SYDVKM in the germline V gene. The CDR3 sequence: CASKVAGYNEQFF. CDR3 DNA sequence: TGTGCCAGCAAGGTAGCGGGATACAATGAGCAGTTCTTC.

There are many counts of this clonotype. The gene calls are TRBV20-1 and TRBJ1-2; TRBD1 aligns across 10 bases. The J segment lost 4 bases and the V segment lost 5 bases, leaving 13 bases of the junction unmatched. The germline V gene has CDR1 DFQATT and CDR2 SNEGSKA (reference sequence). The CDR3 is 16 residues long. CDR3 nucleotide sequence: TGCAGTGCTTCCAGCCTGACAGGGGGCCATGGCTATGGCTACACCTTC. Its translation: CSASSLTGGHGYGYTF.

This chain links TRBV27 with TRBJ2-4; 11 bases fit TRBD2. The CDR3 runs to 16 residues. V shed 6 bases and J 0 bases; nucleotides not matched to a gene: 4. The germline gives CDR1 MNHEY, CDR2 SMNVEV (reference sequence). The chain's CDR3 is CASSQGLAVAKNIQYF. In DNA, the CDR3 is TGTGCCAGCAGCCAGGGACTAGCGGTAGCCAAAAACATTCAGTACTTC.

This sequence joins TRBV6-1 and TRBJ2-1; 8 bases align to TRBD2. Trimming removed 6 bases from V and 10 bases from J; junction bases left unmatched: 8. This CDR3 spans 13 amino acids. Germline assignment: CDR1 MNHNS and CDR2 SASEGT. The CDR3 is CASSGGGRWEQFF. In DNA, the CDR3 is TGTGCCAGCAGCGGCGGGGGGCGTTGGGAGCAGTTCTTC.

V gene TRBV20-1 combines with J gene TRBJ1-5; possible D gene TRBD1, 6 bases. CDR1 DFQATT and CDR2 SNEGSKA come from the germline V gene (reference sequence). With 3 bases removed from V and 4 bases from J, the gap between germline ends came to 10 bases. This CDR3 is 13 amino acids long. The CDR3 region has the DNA TGCAGTGCTAGCGGACAGCCTAATCAGCCCCAGCATTTT. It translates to CSASGQPNQPQHF.

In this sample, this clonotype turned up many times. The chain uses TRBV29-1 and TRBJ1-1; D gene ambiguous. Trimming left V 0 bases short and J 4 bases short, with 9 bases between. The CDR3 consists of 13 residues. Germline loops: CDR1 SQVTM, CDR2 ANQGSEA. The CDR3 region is CSVEEAGGTEAFF. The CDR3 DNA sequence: TGCAGCGTTGAAGAGGCAGGCGGCACTGAAGCTTTCTTT.

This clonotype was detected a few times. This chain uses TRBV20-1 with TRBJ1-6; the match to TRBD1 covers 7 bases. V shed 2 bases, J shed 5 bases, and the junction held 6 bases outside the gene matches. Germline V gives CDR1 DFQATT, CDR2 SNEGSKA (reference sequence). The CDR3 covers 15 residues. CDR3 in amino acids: CSARRQGPDNSPLHF. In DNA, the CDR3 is TGCAGTGCTAGAAGACAGGGCCCTGATAATTCACCCCTCCACTTT.

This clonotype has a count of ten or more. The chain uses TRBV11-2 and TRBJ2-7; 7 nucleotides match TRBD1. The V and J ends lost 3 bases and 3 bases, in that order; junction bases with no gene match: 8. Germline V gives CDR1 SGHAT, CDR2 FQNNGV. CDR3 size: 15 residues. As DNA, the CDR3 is TGTGCCAGCAGCTTCCCCAGGGGGTCGGTCTACGAGCAGTACTTC. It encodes CASSFPRGSVYEQYF.

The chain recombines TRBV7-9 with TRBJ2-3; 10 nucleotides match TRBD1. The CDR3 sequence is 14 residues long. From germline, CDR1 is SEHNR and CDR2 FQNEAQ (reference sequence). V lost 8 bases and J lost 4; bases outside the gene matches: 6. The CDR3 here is CASGRDRGSDTQYF. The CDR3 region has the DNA TGTGCCAGCGGGAGGGACAGGGGATCAGATACGCAGTATTTT.

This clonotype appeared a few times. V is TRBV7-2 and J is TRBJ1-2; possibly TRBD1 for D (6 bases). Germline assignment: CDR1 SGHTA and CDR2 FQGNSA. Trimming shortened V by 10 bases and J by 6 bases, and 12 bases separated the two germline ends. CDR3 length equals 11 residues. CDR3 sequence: CATWGRHGYTF. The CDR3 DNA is TGTGCCACTTGGGGGCGGCATGGCTACACCTTC.

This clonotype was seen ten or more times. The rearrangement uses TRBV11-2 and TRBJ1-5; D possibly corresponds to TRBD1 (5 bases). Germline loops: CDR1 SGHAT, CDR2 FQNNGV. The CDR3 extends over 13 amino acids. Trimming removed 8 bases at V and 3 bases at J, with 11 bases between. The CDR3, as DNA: TGTGCCAGCCGGGGGGGACCCAATCAGCCCCAGCATTTT. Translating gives CASRGGPNQPQHF.

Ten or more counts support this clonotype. Here the CDR3 reads CATSGTSTGTELNYGYTF. The CDR3, as DNA: TGTGCCACCAGTGGCACCAGTACCGGGACAGAGTTAAACTATGGCTACACCTTC. The chain recombines TRBV24-1 with TRBJ1-2; 7 bases agree with TRBD1. Trimming cost V 5 bases and J 2 bases; bases outside gene matches: 16. The germline V gene has CDR1 KGHDR and CDR2 SFDVKD. The CDR3 length is 18 residues.

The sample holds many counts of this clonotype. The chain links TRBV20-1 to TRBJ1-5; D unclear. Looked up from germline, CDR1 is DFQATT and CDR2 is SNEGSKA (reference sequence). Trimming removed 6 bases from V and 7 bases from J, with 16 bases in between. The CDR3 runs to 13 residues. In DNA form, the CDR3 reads TGCAGTGCCCGGCAGGAGATGGGACAGCCCCAGCATTTT. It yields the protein CSARQEMGQPQHF.

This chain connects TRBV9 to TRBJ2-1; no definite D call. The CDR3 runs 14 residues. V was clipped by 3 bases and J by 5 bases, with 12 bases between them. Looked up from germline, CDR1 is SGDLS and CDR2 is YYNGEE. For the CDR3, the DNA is TGTGCCAGCAGCGGGCCCTATGGGGACAATGAGCAGTTCTTC. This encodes CASSGPYGDNEQFF.

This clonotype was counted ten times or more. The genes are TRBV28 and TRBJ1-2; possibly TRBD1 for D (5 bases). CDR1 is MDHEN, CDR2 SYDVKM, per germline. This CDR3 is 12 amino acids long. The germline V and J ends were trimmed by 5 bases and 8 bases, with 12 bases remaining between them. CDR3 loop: CASSLTRGGYTF. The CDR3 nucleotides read TGTGCCAGCAGTCTAACTAGGGGCGGCTACACCTTC.

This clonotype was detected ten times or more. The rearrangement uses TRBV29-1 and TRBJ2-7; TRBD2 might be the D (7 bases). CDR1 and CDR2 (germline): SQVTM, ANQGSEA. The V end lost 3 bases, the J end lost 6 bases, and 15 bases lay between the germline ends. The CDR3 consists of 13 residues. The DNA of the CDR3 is TGCAGCGTTGATCAGGGGCGGGGGCGCGAGCAGTACTTC. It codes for CSVDQGRGREQYF.

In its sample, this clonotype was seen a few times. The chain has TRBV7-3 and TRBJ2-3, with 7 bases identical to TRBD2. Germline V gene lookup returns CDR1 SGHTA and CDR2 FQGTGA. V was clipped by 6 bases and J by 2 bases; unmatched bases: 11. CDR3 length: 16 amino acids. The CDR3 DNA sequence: TGTGCCAGCAGTTCGCTTTCCGGGAGGTTCACAGATACGCAGTATTTT. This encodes CASSSLSGRFTDTQYF.

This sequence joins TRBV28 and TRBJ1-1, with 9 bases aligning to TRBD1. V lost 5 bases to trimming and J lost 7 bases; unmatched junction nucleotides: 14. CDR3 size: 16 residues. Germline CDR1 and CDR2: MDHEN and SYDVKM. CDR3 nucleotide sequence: TGTGCCAGCAGTACGAACAGGGGGCGGCGCCGGAGTGAAGCTTTCTTT. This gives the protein CASSTNRGRRRSEAFF.